This T cell receptor (beta chain) was sequenced during a study of neurological immune-mediated disorders. TCRdb fed the 5' RACE reads into MiXCR, producing one record per CDR3 protein. The sample yields about 53,000 distinct CDR3 sequences, 6.5% to 8.5% seen once. V lost 5 bases and J 2 bases, leaving 12 bases between the germline ends. The CDR3 extends over 15 amino acids. Germline CDR1 MNHNY, CDR2 SVGAGI (reference sequence). Time point in this sample: longitudinal time-point 3. This chain links TRBV6-6 with TRBJ2-2, with D possibly being TRBD1 (6 bases). Material: PBMCs. The receptor comes from a woman between 40 and 55 years old in good health. CDR3 region: CASSERTANTGELFF. DNA of the CDR3: TGTGCCAGCAGTGAACGGACAGCAAACACCGGGGAGCTGTTTTTT.